These 31 T cell receptor beta chains originate from one sample sequenced in a study of blood T cell repertoires in COVID-19. The table came from immunoSEQ multiplex PCR; TCRdb's copy has only in-frame clones and leaves some out. The sample carries 250,000 to 300,000 clones, 80% to 90% recorded once. Sample: PBMCs or T cells enriched from blood (not recorded which). Receptors originate from a man aged 25-45 years with acute COVID-19.

V and J are TRBV6-2 or TRBV6-3 and TRBJ1-1, with D perhaps matching TRBD1 (5 bases). Trimming cost V 4 bases and J 5 bases, with 14 bases left between them. The CDR3 is 14 amino acids. CDR1 is MNHEY, CDR2 SVGEGT, per germline. DNA of the CDR3: TGTGCCAGCAGTTCCCTGAGACCAGGGACTGAAGCTTTCTTT. Its translation: CASSSLRPGTEAFF.

J is TRBJ1-5 and V is TRBV19; TRBD1 agrees at 9 bases. CDR1 and CDR2 (germline): LNHDA, SQIVND (reference sequence). The J segment lost 3 bases and the V segment lost 3 bases, leaving 6 bases of the junction unmatched. The CDR3 covers 16 residues. The CDR3 spells CASSIDRGGTNQPQHF. Here the CDR3 DNA reads TGTGCCAGTAGTATCGACAGGGGGGGTACCAATCAGCCCCAGCATTTT.

This chain joins TRBV25-1 and TRBJ2-7; TRBD2 matches 8 bases. This CDR3 spans 15 amino acids. CDR1 is MGHDK and CDR2 is SYGVNS in the germline V gene. J lost 4 bases, V lost 8 bases, and 13 bases had no gene match. The CDR3: CASHSGGVLAYEQYV. The DNA of the CDR3 is TGTGCCAGCCACTCGGGGGGGGTACTTGCTTACGAGCAGTACGTC.

The chain uses TRBV30 and TRBJ1-2; 7 bases fit TRBD1. Germline CDR1 reads GTSNPN; CDR2 reads SVGIG (reference sequence). The trim removed 3 bases at V and 8 bases at J, leaving 15 bases unmatched. The CDR3 extends over 15 amino acids. The CDR3 sequence: CAWRTTGARTRGYTF. The CDR3 DNA reads TGTGCCTGGAGGACCACAGGGGCGCGGACGAGGGGCTACACCTTC.

This chain links TRBV24-1 with TRBJ2-1; D is uncertain. V was clipped by 0 bases and J by 9 bases, with 14 bases between them. The CDR3 consists of 15 residues. Germline CDR1 and CDR2: KGHDR and SFDVKD. CDR3 in amino acids: CATSDLLKSSGEQFF. DNA of the CDR3: TGTGCCACCAGTGATTTGTTAAAATCTTCAGGTGAGCAGTTCTTC.

The chain carries TRBV20-1 and TRBJ2-5, with a possible D match to TRBD2 (7 bases). CDR1 is DFQATT, CDR2 SNEGSKA, per germline (reference sequence). With 3 bases removed from V and 2 bases from J, the gap between germline ends came to 16 bases. The CDR3 has 15 residues. Here the CDR3 reads CSASRGGDSQETQYF. CDR3 in DNA: TGCAGTGCTAGTAGAGGGGGGGATAGTCAAGAGACCCAGTACTTC.

This chain uses TRBV7-3 with TRBJ2-2, with 7 bases that match TRBD2. This CDR3 is built from 13 residues. In germline, CDR1 is SGHTA, CDR2 FQGTGA. V lost 5 bases to trimming and J lost 9 bases; unmatched junction nucleotides: 6. CDR3 in amino acids: CASSPGRGRELFF. The CDR3, as DNA: TGTGCCAGCAGCCCGGGGAGGGGCCGGGAGCTGTTTTTT.

This chain connects TRBV7-9 to TRBJ1-5, with 8 bases matching TRBD1. Germline CDR1 and CDR2: SEHNR and FQNEAQ (reference sequence). The CDR3 contains 15 residues. The J segment lost 6 bases and the V segment lost 5 bases, leaving 9 bases of the junction unmatched. The CDR3 coding sequence is TGTGCCAGCAGCACTTCGGGACAGGTCGGTCAGCCCCAGCATTTT. It translates to CASSTSGQVGQPQHF.

The rearrangement links TRBV7-9 to TRBJ1-5; D gene uncertain. CDR1 and CDR2 (germline): SEHNR, FQNEAQ (reference sequence). The CDR3 has 13 amino acids. Trimming took 2 bases from V and 3 from J, leaving 5 bases between them. As DNA, the CDR3 is TGTGCCAGCAGCTTATCCGTCAATCAGCCCCAGCATTTT. It specifies CASSLSVNQPQHF.

The V call is TRBV11-3, the J call TRBJ1-1; TRBD1 aligns across 7 bases. This CDR3 has 14 residues. V shed 5 bases, J shed 7 bases, and the junction held 10 bases outside the gene matches. In germline, CDR1 is SGHNT, CDR2 YENEEA. CDR3 residues: CASSPQGQLFEAFF. The CDR3 coding sequence is TGTGCCAGCAGCCCGCAGGGACAGCTCTTTGAAGCTTTCTTT.

The V gene is TRBV19, the J gene TRBJ1-2; tentative D call: TRBD1 (5 bases). CDR3 length: 12 amino acids. In germline, CDR1 is LNHDA, CDR2 SQIVND (reference sequence). V gave up 7 bases and J gave up 6 bases, with 12 bases separating them. The CDR3, as DNA: TGTGCCAGTAATTTTCCGGGGGATGGCTACACCTTC. Protein sequence: CASNFPGDGYTF. The full variable domain, rest sourced from reference TRBV19 and TRBJ1-2, is DGGITQSPKYLFRKEGQNVTLSCEQNLNHDAMYWYRQDPGQGLRLIYYSQIVNDFQKGDIAEGYSVSREKKESFPLTVTSAQKNPTAFYLCASNFPGDGYTFGSGTRLTVV.

A word on this clone: At one of its ends the junction is not consistent with the germline gene, which may arise from a read error. The rearrangement uses TRBV5-1 and TRBJ2-1; 8 positions match TRBD2. The CDR3 is 18 residues long. Germline V lookup: CDR1 SGHRS, CDR2 YFSETQ. CDR3 region: CASSLVDLSGGHYNEQFF. In DNA, the CDR3 is TGTGCCAGCAGCTTGGTGGATCTTTCGGGAGGGCACTACAATGAGCAGTTCTTC.

The rearrangement links TRBV6-2 or TRBV6-3 to TRBJ2-3; the D gene is possibly TRBD1 (6 bases). This CDR3 contains 14 residues. Trimming removed 4 bases at V and 2 bases at J, with 10 bases between. Looked up from germline, CDR1 is MNHEY and CDR2 is SVGEGT. CDR3 DNA: TGTGCCAGCAGTTCAGGGGACATCACAGATACGCAGTATTTT. The encoded protein is CASSSGDITDTQYF.

The rearrangement links TRBV2 to TRBJ1-5; weak D call: TRBD1 (5 bases). The CDR3 runs to 21 residues. Germline V gene lookup returns CDR1 SNHLY and CDR2 FYNNEI. V lost 4 bases, J lost 3 bases, and 31 bases lay in between. The CDR3 region is CASSVAYPTARKHLNNQPQHF. The CDR3 DNA follows: TGTGCCAGCAGTGTAGCCTATCCGACAGCCAGAAAACACCTTAACAATCAGCCCCAGCATTTT.

Of note for this clone: Other nucleotide sequences in the sample specify the same CDR3. The V gene is TRBV18, the J gene TRBJ1-1; D is uncertain. This CDR3 comprises 13 residues. The ends were cut back, 2 bases at V and 5 bases at J, with 9 bases in the middle. CDR1 is KGHSH, CDR2 LQKENI, per germline. CDR3 nucleotides: TGTGCCAGCTCACCATCCCGAGGGACTGAAGCTTTCTTT. It translates to CASSPSRGTEAFF.

This clone was seen just once. The chain carries TRBV6-5 and TRBJ2-2; TRBD2 is a possible D gene (6 bases). With 6 bases removed from V and 0 bases from J, the gap between germline ends came to 8 bases. The CDR3 spans 14 residues. CDR1 is MNHEY and CDR2 is SVGAGI in the germline V gene. Written as DNA, the CDR3 is TGTGCCAGCAGGGTAGCGGCGAACACCGGGGAGCTGTTTTTT. The encoded protein is CASRVAANTGELFF.

The chain links TRBV6-2 or TRBV6-3 to TRBJ1-2; 8 positions match TRBD1. The CDR3 is 12 amino acids. V shed 5 bases, J shed 10 bases, and the junction held 6 bases outside the gene matches. Germline CDR1 MNHEY, CDR2 SVGEGT. CDR3 amino acids: CASSRQGSDYTF. In DNA, the CDR3 is TGTGCCAGCAGTCGACAGGGGAGCGACTACACCTTC.

With regard to this clone: One end of the junction does not line up with germline, which may come from a read error. The V and J genes are TRBV5-1 and TRBJ2-3, with 9 bases that match TRBD2. CDR1 and CDR2 (germline): SGHRS, YFSETQ. The CDR3 runs to 15 residues. The CDR3 spells CASSLRLAGTDTQYF. As DNA, the CDR3 is TGTGCCAGCAGCTTGCGGCTAGCGGGGACAGATACGCAGTATTTT.

This clone was counted a few times. This rearrangement joins TRBV7-2 to TRBJ1-4; TRBD1 is a possible D gene (6 bases). The CDR3 length is 15 residues. Trimming shortened V by 4 bases and J by 8 bases, and 17 bases separated the two germline ends. CDR1 is SGHTA and CDR2 is FQGNSA in the germline V gene. For the CDR3, the DNA is TGTGCCAGCAGCTCCCCGGGGGGCAGTCGGGAAAAACTGTTTTTT. Translating gives CASSSPGGSREKLFF.

The rearrangement links TRBV12-3 or TRBV12-4 to TRBJ1-6; tentatively, D is TRBD1 (6 bases). This CDR3 comprises 13 residues. V gave up 2 bases and J gave up 8 bases, with 7 bases separating them. The DNA for the CDR3 is TGTGCCAGCAGTTTATGGACAGATTCACCCCTCCACTTT. Translation gives CASSLWTDSPLHF.

V gene TRBV3-1 (or the pseudogene TRBV3-2) combines with J gene TRBJ1-2; D is uncertain. The germline V gene encodes CDR1 LGHDT and CDR2 YNNKEL (reference sequence). Trimming stripped 0 bases from V and 5 bases from J, with 4 bases between. This CDR3 comprises 12 residues. CDR3 sequence reads: CASSQDSYGYTF. The CDR3 DNA reads TGTGCCAGCAGCCAAGATTCATATGGCTACACCTTC.

The chain employs TRBV5-1 and TRBJ2-5; 12 bases map to TRBD2. J gave up 2 bases and V 4 bases, and 6 bases lay outside the gene matches. This CDR3 spans 16 amino acids. Germline CDR1 SGHRS, CDR2 YFSETQ. The CDR3 sequence: CASSPYLAGGQETQYF. The CDR3 DNA reads TGCGCCAGCAGCCCGTACCTAGCGGGGGGGCAAGAGACCCAGTACTTC.

This chain joins TRBV3-1 (or the pseudogene TRBV3-2) and TRBJ2-1; the D gene is possibly TRBD2 (6 bases). The CDR3 is made up of 18 amino acids. V lost 5 bases, J lost 0 bases, and 20 bases lay in between. CDR1 is LGHDT, CDR2 YNNKEL, per germline (reference sequence). The DNA for the CDR3 is TGTGCCAGCAGCTCTTTAGCGGCTGAGCAAAACTCCTACAATGAGCAGTTCTTC. This translates into CASSSLAAEQNSYNEQFF.

This clone has just one count. The V call is TRBV11-2, the J call TRBJ1-6; 10 bases line up with TRBD1. V lost 2 bases to trimming and J lost 13 bases; unmatched junction nucleotides: 11. The CDR3 has 16 residues. Germline assignment: CDR1 SGHAT and CDR2 FQNNGV. CDR3 residues: CASSLFRTGGQSPLHF. CDR3 sequence (DNA): TGTGCCAGCAGCTTATTCCGGACAGGGGGACAGTCCCCCCTCCACTTT.

This chain links TRBV28 with TRBJ2-7, with 13 bases that match TRBD2. The CDR3 sequence is 16 residues long. V trimming: 3 bases; J trimming: 4 bases; junction bases outside the gene matches: 6. Germline CDR1 and CDR2: MDHEN and SYDVKM. The chain's CDR3 is CASSFGGTSGAYEQYV. Here the CDR3 DNA reads TGTGCCAGCAGTTTTGGGGGGACTAGCGGGGCTTACGAGCAGTACGTC.

This rearrangement joins TRBV5-4 to TRBJ1-5, with 7 bases fitting TRBD1. V lost 4 bases to trimming and J lost 5 bases; unmatched junction nucleotides: 9. This CDR3 comprises 15 residues. CDR1 is SGHNT and CDR2 is YYREEE in the germline V gene (reference sequence). In nucleotides, the CDR3 is TGTGCCAGCAGCGATGACAGGGCTATAGATCAGCCCCAGCATTTT. Encoded protein: CASSDDRAIDQPQHF.

This chain uses TRBV28 with TRBJ2-2; D remains unclear. The CDR3 runs to 15 residues. The germline CDR1 and CDR2 sequences are MDHEN and SYDVKM. V shed 2 bases and J shed 3 bases, with 10 bases lying between them. In DNA form, the CDR3 reads TGTGCCAGCAGTTTACAACTTATATACACCGGGGAGCTGTTTTTT. Translating gives CASSLQLIYTGELFF.

V usage is TRBV10-3 and J usage is TRBJ2-1; TRBD2 aligns across 9 bases. The CDR3 is 14 amino acids. Losses at the gene ends were 8 bases for V and 7 bases for J; bases not matched to a gene: 9. CDR1 and CDR2 from the germline V gene are ENHRY and SYGVKD. The CDR3 DNA reads TGTGCCATCTTTGATAGCGGGAGAGGTAATGAGCAGTTCTTC. Protein: CAIFDSGRGNEQFF.

The chain uses TRBV2 and TRBJ2-7, with TRBD1 identical over 10 bases. Germline CDR1 reads SNHLY; CDR2 reads FYNNEI. With V trimmed by 4 bases and J by 1 base, 1 base remained unmatched. The CDR3 totals 14 residues. CDR3: CASSGTGGSYEQYV. CDR3 bases: TGTGCCAGCAGTGGGACAGGGGGGTCCTACGAGCAGTACGTC.

V is TRBV7-2 and J is TRBJ2-1; TRBD1 agrees at 9 bases. After removal of 4 bases from V and 9 bases from J, the junction contained 10 bases not matched to a gene. Germline V gene data show CDR1 as SGHTA and CDR2 as FQGNSA. The length of the CDR3 is 15 residues. CDR3 loop: CASSYNDRGWGEQFF. In DNA form, the CDR3 reads TGTGCCAGCAGCTACAACGACAGGGGGTGGGGTGAGCAGTTCTTC. Filled out from reference TRBV7-2 and TRBJ2-1, the complete variable domain reads GAGVSQSPSNKVTEKGKDVELRCDPISGHTALYWYRQSLGQGLEFLIYFQGNSAPDKSGLPSDRFSAERTGGSVSTLTIQRTQQEDSAVYLCASSYNDRGWGEQFFGPGTRLTVL.

The chain combines TRBV24-1 with TRBJ2-5, with 11 nucleotides matching TRBD2. Germline-derived CDR1 and CDR2 are KGHDR and SFDVKD. The CDR3 loop spans 17 amino acids. Unmatched junction bases numbered 4, after V lost 1 base and J lost 1 base. The CDR3 nucleotides are TGTGCCACCAGTGATTTAAAACTAGCGGGGGCCCAAGAGACCCAGTACTTC. Amino acids: CATSDLKLAGAQETQYF.